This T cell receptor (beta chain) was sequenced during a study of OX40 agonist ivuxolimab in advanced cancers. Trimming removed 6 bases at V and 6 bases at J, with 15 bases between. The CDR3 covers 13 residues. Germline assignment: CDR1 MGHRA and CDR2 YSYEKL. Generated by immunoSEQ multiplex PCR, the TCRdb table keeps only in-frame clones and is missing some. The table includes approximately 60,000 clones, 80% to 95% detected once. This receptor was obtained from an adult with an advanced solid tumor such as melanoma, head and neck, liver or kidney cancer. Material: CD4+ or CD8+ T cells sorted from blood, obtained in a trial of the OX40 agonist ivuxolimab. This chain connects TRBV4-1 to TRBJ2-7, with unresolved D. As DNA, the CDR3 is TGCGCCAGCAGTACTCACGACACTTCCGAGCAGTACTTC. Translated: CASSTHDTSEQYF.